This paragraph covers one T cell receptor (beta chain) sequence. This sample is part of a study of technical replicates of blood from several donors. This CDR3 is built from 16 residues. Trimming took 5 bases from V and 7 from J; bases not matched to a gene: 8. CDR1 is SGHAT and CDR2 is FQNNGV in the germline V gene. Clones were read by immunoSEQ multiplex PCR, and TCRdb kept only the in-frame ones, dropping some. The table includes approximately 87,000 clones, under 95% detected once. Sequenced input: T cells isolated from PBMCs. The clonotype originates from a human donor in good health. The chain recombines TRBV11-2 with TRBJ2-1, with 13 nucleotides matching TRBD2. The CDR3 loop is CASSTRLAGGGNEQFF. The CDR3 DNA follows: TGTGCCAGCAGCACACGACTAGCGGGGGGCGGGAATGAGCAGTTCTTC.